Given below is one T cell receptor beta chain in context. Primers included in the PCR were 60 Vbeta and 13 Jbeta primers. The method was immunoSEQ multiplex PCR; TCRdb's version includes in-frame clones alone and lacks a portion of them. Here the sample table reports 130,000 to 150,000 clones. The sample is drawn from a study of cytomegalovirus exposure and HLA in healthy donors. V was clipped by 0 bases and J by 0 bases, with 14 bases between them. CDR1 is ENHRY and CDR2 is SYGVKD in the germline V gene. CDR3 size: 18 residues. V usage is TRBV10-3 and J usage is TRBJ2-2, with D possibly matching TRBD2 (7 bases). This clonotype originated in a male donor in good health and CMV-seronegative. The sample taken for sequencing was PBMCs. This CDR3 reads CAISESGAGAANTGELFF. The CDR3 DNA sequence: TGTGCCATCAGTGAGTCGGGGGCGGGGGCGGCGAACACCGGGGAGCTGTTTTTT.